What follows are 6 T cell receptor beta chains derived from one specimen sequenced in a study of early T cells in non-severe SARS-CoV-2 infection. TCRdb fed the 5' RACE reads into MiXCR, producing one record per CDR3 protein. Here the sample spans more than 90,000 distinct CDR3 sequences, 11% being singletons. The sequenced sample was whole blood. These receptors were collected from an adult who was a healthcare worker with PCR-confirmed SARS-CoV-2 infection or an uninfected control (not recorded which).

This clonotype was observed many times. J is TRBJ2-1 and V is TRBV3-1; no definite D call. The V end lost 1 base, the J end lost 13 bases, and 11 bases lay between the germline ends. Germline CDR1 reads LGHDT; CDR2 reads YNNKEL (reference sequence). CDR3 length: 12 amino acids. For the CDR3, the DNA is TGTGCCAGCAGCCAAGCTACCACTACCCAGTTCTTC. Its protein product is CASSQATTTQFF.

The chain recombines TRBV6-2 or TRBV6-3 with TRBJ2-7; 9 bases are shared with TRBD1. This CDR3 is 15 amino acids long. The V segment lost 6 bases and the J segment 4 bases; nucleotides outside the gene matches: 10. Germline CDR1 and CDR2: MNHEY and SVGEGT. CDR3 protein: CASSRAGTGTYEQYF. Written as DNA, the CDR3 is TGTGCCAGCAGCCGCGCCGGGACAGGGACTTACGAGCAGTACTTC.

A remark on this clonotype: One base away lies a much larger clone, so this may be a sequencing read error. The chain is built from TRBV7-9 and TRBJ2-3; no clear D. CDR1 is SEHNR and CDR2 is FQNEAQ in the germline V gene (reference sequence). CDR3 length: 9 residues. V lost 10 bases to trimming and J lost 2 bases, with 1 base between them. In DNA, the CDR3 is TGTGCCACCACAGATACGCAGTATTTT. Its protein product is CATTDTQYF.

This clonotype has more than one count but fewer than ten. The chain carries TRBV4-1 and TRBJ2-1; D is perhaps TRBD2 (5 bases). The V gene lost 2 bases and the J gene lost 1 base, with 15 bases spanning the gap. The CDR3 extends over 17 amino acids. Germline-derived CDR1 and CDR2 are MGHRA and YSYEKL. The CDR3 region is CASSQLTRKLSYNEQFF. As DNA, the CDR3 is TGCGCCAGCAGCCAACTAACTAGAAAGCTTTCCTACAATGAGCAGTTCTTC.

This clonotype was recorded a few times. The chain carries TRBV15 and TRBJ2-4; the D call may be TRBD1 or TRBD2 (5 bases each). CDR1 is LNHNV, CDR2 YYDKDF, per germline (reference sequence). The V gene lost 5 bases and the J gene lost 6 bases, with 20 bases spanning the gap. CDR3 length equals 16 residues. The CDR3 here is CATSVSPYGTRNIQYF. CDR3 DNA sequence: TGTGCCACCAGCGTCTCTCCGTATGGGACGAGAAACATTCAGTACTTC. Complete variable domain (other parts from reference TRBV15 and TRBJ2-4): DAMVIQNPRYQVTQFGKPVTLSCSQTLNHNVMYWYQQKSSQAPKLLFHYYDKDFNNEADTPDNFQSRRPNTSFCFLDIRSPGLGDTAMYLCATSVSPYGTRNIQYFGAGTRLSVL.

This clonotype has a count of ten or more. The chain employs TRBV20-1 and TRBJ1-1; D not resolved. The germline CDR1 and CDR2 sequences are DFQATT and SNEGSKA (reference sequence). Between the trimmed V and J ends, which lost 3 bases and 0 bases, there was a span of 11 bases. The CDR3 is 14 residues long. The CDR3 loop is CSASDTLLNTEAFF. DNA for the CDR3: TGCAGTGCTAGTGACACACTTTTGAACACTGAAGCTTTCTTT.